What follows are 11 T cell receptor beta chains derived from one specimen sequenced in a study of prognosis after radiotherapy for stage I lung cancer. With two-round multiplex PCR, TCR beta CDR3 sequences were amplified from genomic DNA. During first-round PCR, primers specific to each TRBV and TRBJ gene were used. TCRdb re-derived calls from the multiplex PCR reads in MiXCR, one entry per CDR3 protein. This table has approximately 30,000 distinct CDR3 sequences, more than 25% appearing once. The sample was PBMCs, taken before or after stereotactic body radiation therapy (not recorded which). These receptors all stem from a donor aged 50 or older with non-small cell lung cancer.

In its sample, this clonotype was seen many times. The chain is built from TRBV9 and TRBJ2-5; D uncertain. Germline V gives CDR1 SGDLS, CDR2 YYNGEE. V lost 1 base and J 3 bases, leaving 16 bases between the germline ends. This CDR3 has 16 residues. This CDR3 reads CASSVFETLPEETQYF. The DNA of the CDR3 is TGTGCCAGCAGCGTATTCGAGACCCTCCCGGAAGAGACCCAGTACTTC.

This clonotype was recorded many times. The chain combines TRBV30 with TRBJ2-7; D gene ambiguous. Germline CDR1 GTSNPN, CDR2 SVGIG (reference sequence). V shed 0 bases and J shed 2 bases, with 14 bases lying between them. The CDR3 is 15 amino acids. The chain's CDR3 is CAWSVSQANTYEQYF. CDR3 in DNA: TGTGCCTGGAGTGTAAGCCAGGCGAATACCTACGAGCAGTACTTC.

V usage is TRBV4-1 and J usage is TRBJ2-4; D not resolved. This CDR3 comprises 15 residues. V shed 1 base and J shed 3 bases, with 10 bases lying between them. The germline V gene has CDR1 MGHRA and CDR2 YSYEKL. CDR3 region: CASSQVLSNKNIQYF. In DNA, the CDR3 is TGCGCCAGCAGCCAAGTTTTGTCTAACAAAAACATTCAGTACTTC.

V and J are TRBV30 and TRBJ2-3; D remains ambiguous. The CDR3 covers 12 residues. Germline loops: CDR1 GTSNPN, CDR2 SVGIG (reference sequence). V was cut by 7 bases and J by 2 bases, with 10 bases left in between. Written as DNA, the CDR3 is TGTGCCTTTACCCGAAACACAGATACGCAGTATTTT. Its translation: CAFTRNTDTQYF. The full variable domain, with the rest looked up from reference TRBV30 and TRBJ2-3, is SQTIHQWPATLVQPVGSPLSLECTVEGTSNPNLYWYRQAAGRGLQLLFYSVGIGQISSEVPQNLSASRPQDRQFILSSKKLLLSDSGFYLCAFTRNTDTQYFGPGTRLTVL.

This clonotype is labeled as medium-sized. This chain uses TRBV5-1 with TRBJ2-1; 9 positions agree with TRBD2. CDR3 length equals 15 residues. Germline V gene sequence: CDR1 SGHRS, CDR2 YFSETQ. V lost 0 bases, J lost 4 bases, and 2 bases stayed unmatched. The CDR3 reads CASSLELAGYNEQFF. The DNA of the CDR3 is TGCGCCAGCAGCTTGGAACTAGCGGGTTACAATGAGCAGTTCTTC.

In this sample, this clonotype turned up a few times. The V gene is TRBV4-1, the J gene TRBJ1-2; no firm D call. CDR1 is MGHRA, CDR2 YSYEKL, per germline. Between the trimmed V and J ends, which lost 2 bases and 2 bases, there was a span of 18 bases. This CDR3 comprises 17 residues. The CDR3 spells CASSQSREEYANYGYTF. For the CDR3, the DNA is TGCGCCAGCAGCCAATCCAGAGAGGAGTATGCGAACTATGGCTACACCTTC.

This clonotype is labeled as medium-sized. The V and J genes are TRBV2 and TRBJ2-2; D ambiguous. V lost 5 bases and J lost 4, with 8 bases in between. Germline CDR1 SNHLY, CDR2 FYNNEI. This CDR3 has 13 residues. The CDR3 nucleotides are TGTGCCAGCAGTAATAGAGGCACCGGGGAGCTGTTTTTT. Its protein product is CASSNRGTGELFF. Full variable domain (outside the CDR3, taken from reference TRBV2 and TRBJ2-2): EPEVTQTPSHQVTQMGQEVILRCVPISNHLYFYWYRQILGQKVEFLVSFYNNEISEKSEIFDDQFSVERPDGSNFTLKIRSTKLEDSAMYFCASSNRGTGELFFGEGSRLTVL.

This clonotype was recorded at least ten times. The chain uses TRBV28 and TRBJ2-7; 9 nucleotides match TRBD1. This CDR3 spans 14 amino acids. V lost 6 bases and J lost 6; bases outside the gene matches: 9. CDR1 MDHEN and CDR2 SYDVKM come from the germline V gene. In DNA, the CDR3 is TGTGCCAGCAGGAAAAACAGGGGGCTGGGCGAGCAGTACTTC. Protein product: CASRKNRGLGEQYF.

This clonotype was recorded many times. The chain couples TRBV19 to TRBJ2-7, with a possible D match to TRBD2 (5 bases). This CDR3 has 15 residues. Trimming took off 1 base at V and 0 bases at J, with 10 bases between the two ends. CDR1 is LNHDA, CDR2 SQIVND, per germline (reference sequence). The CDR3 protein is CASSIAGGFSYEQYF. In DNA form, the CDR3 reads TGTGCCAGTAGTATAGCTGGCGGGTTCTCCTACGAGCAGTACTTC.

A remark on this clonotype: Just one base apart from a much larger clone, this may be a read error. The chain uses TRBV30 and TRBJ1-1; D gene ambiguous. The CDR3 is 14 residues long. CDR1 is GTSNPN and CDR2 is SVGIG in the germline V gene (reference sequence). V was shortened by 2 bases and J by 5 bases, with 15 bases between the two germline ends. CDR3 nucleotides: TGTGCCTGGAGTTATCGGCCCGGGTCTACTGAAGCTTTCTTT. This gives the protein CAWSYRPGSTEAFF.

By share, this clonotype counts as medium-sized (0.01 to 0.1%). The J gene is TRBJ2-1, the V gene TRBV20-1; 10 bases match TRBD2. CDR1 DFQATT and CDR2 SNEGSKA come from the germline V gene (reference sequence). Trimming at V came to 8 bases and at J to 6 bases, leaving 10 bases not matched to a gene. The CDR3 is made up of 14 amino acids. The CDR3 nucleotides read TGCAGTTGGGGGAGCGGGAGGGCCCTCAATGAGCAGTTCTTC. Its translation is CSWGSGRALNEQFF.